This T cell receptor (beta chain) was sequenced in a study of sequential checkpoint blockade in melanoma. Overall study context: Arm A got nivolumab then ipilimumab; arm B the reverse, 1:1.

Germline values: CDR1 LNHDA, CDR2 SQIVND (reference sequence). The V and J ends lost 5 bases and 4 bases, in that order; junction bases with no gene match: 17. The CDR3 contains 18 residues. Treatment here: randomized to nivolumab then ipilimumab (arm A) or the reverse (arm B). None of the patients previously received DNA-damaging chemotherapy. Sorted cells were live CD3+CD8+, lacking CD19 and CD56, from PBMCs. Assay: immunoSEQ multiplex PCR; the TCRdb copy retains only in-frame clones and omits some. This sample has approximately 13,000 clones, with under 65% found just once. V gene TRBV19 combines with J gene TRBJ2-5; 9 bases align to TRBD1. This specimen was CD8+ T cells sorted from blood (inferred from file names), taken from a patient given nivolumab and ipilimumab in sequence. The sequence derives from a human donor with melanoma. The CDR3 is CASSDLLPGQGLGETQYF. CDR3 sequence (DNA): TGTGCCAGTAGTGATCTCCTCCCGGGACAGGGTTTGGGAGAGACCCAGTACTTC.